Below, 14 T cell receptor beta chains from the same sample are listed, as sequenced in a study of CD4 and CD8 cells across lung adenocarcinoma regions. TCRdb redid the calling of the PCR reads with MiXCR, one entry per CDR3 protein. The sample lists almost 7,000 distinct CDR3 sequences; approximately 54% were seen once. The sequenced material came from CD8+ T cells from the center of a lung tumor. The receptor set was obtained from a male donor with lung adenocarcinoma. The CD4 and CD8 labels of this study may be unreliable.

This clonotype rates as large. The rearrangement uses TRBV6-1 and TRBJ2-1; unclear D gene. The CDR3 has 10 amino acids. V was pared by 7 bases and J by 15 bases, with 13 bases between. Germline CDR1 reads MNHNS; CDR2 reads SASEGT. The CDR3 sequence is CASIGERPFF. For the CDR3, the DNA is TGTGCCAGCATCGGCGAGCGACCGTTCTTC.

The chain carries TRBV10-3 and TRBJ2-1; D tentatively reads TRBD1 or TRBD2 (5 bases each). Trimming removed 6 bases at V and 7 bases at J, with 22 bases between. Germline CDR1 ENHRY, CDR2 SYGVKD. The CDR3 contains 16 residues. CDR3 in amino acids: CAIRGVGPDTGNEQFF. The CDR3 DNA is TGTGCCATCAGGGGGGTGGGGCCCGACACGGGGAATGAGCAGTTCTTC.

The chain links TRBV12-3 or TRBV12-4 to TRBJ2-1; 10 positions agree with TRBD2. This CDR3 is 15 amino acids long. V lost 4 bases to trimming and J lost 8 bases; unmatched junction nucleotides: 8. This chain's CDR3 is CASSSERGGGDEQFF. The CDR3 coding sequence is TGTGCCAGCAGTTCCGAGCGGGGGGGGGGCGATGAGCAGTTCTTC.

The chain uses TRBV11-2 and TRBJ2-5; no clear D gene. The end of the DNA is better explained by TRBJ2-1, so the J call may be wrong. This CDR3 comprises 17 residues. The germline CDR1 and CDR2 sequences are SGHAT and FQNNGV. DNA for the CDR3: TGTGCCAGCAGCTTAGATCAATGGGTTTCTACTGACAATGAGCAGTTCTTC. This encodes CASSLDQWVSTDNEQFF.

This clonotype appeared many times. The V call is TRBV7-2, the J call TRBJ2-5, with TRBD2 identical over 7 bases. V lost 5 bases and J lost 5; bases outside the gene matches: 14. CDR1 is SGHTA, CDR2 FQGNSA, per germline. The CDR3 is 16 amino acids. The CDR3 nucleotides read TGTGCCAGCAGCCCAAATTTAGCGGGTGGGAGGGAGACCCAGTACTTC. It specifies CASSPNLAGGRETQYF. Supplemented by reference TRBV7-2 and TRBJ2-5, the full variable domain reads GAGVSQSPSNKVTEKGKDVELRCDPISGHTALYWYRQSLGQGLEFLIYFQGNSAPDKSGLPSDRFSAERTGGSVSTLTIQRTQQEDSAVYLCASSPNLAGGRETQYFGPGTRLLVL.

The genes are TRBV10-3 and TRBJ2-3; 7 bases are a match to TRBD2. The CDR3 is 14 residues long. V lost 4 bases, J lost 6 bases, and 7 bases stayed unmatched. CDR1 and CDR2 from the germline V gene are ENHRY and SYGVKD. This chain's CDR3 is CAISGGGRADTQYF. In DNA, the CDR3 is TGTGCCATCAGTGGTGGTGGGAGGGCGGATACGCAGTATTTT.

This clonotype has only a few counts. The V and J genes are TRBV5-4 and TRBJ2-3; 14 nucleotides line up with TRBD2. Germline V gene lookup returns CDR1 SGHNT and CDR2 YYREEE (reference sequence). V shed 4 bases, J shed 2 bases, and the junction held 6 bases outside the gene matches. The CDR3 extends over 17 amino acids. The DNA of the CDR3 is TGTGCCAGCAGCACAAGACTAGCGGGAGGGCCCACAGATACGCAGTATTTT. Its translation: CASSTRLAGGPTDTQYF.

This clonotype was seen repeatedly, ten times or more. The chain has TRBV5-1 and TRBJ2-4; D perhaps matches TRBD2 (6 bases). Germline-derived CDR1 and CDR2 are SGHRS and YFSETQ. The CDR3 spans 14 residues. Trimming shortened V by 4 bases and J by 2 bases, and 10 bases separated the two germline ends. The CDR3 loop is CASSTGTSKNIQYF. CDR3 sequence (DNA): TGCGCCAGCAGCACCGGGACTTCCAAAAACATTCAGTACTTC.

V usage is TRBV6-1 and J usage is TRBJ2-5; 8 nucleotides line up with TRBD1. Trimming at V came to 9 bases and at J to 5 bases, leaving 8 bases not matched to a gene. The CDR3 has 13 residues. Germline V lookup: CDR1 MNHNS, CDR2 SASEGT. CDR3: CASSRQGRETQYF. CDR3 nucleotides: TGTGCCAGTTCGAGACAGGGGAGGGAGACCCAGTACTTC.

The V and J genes are TRBV27 and TRBJ2-3; possibly TRBD2 for D (6 bases). The DNA matches TRBJ2-7 better at its end, which makes the J call doubtful. The CDR3 is 16 amino acids. Germline V lookup: CDR1 MNHEY, CDR2 SMNVEV (reference sequence). The DNA for the CDR3 is TGTGCCAGCAGTTCACGACTAGGCGGAGGCAAAGATACGCAGTACTTC. This gives the protein CASSSRLGGGKDTQYF.

As for this clonotype: Relative to the germline gene, one junction end is altered; a read error may explain this. The V gene is TRBV6-1, the J gene TRBJ2-3, with TRBD2 matching 8 bases. Germline CDR1 MNHNS, CDR2 SASEGT. The CDR3 length is 14 residues. CDR3 coding DNA: TGTGTCAGCAGTGAAGAGCGGGAGACAGATACGCAGTATTTT. As protein: CVSSEERETDTQYF.

This chain joins TRBV6-1 and TRBJ2-3; 9 bases agree with TRBD1. Germline CDR1 is MNHNS and CDR2 is SASEGT. Losses at the gene ends were 6 bases for V and 2 bases for J; bases not matched to a gene: 3. CDR3 length: 14 residues. CDR3 amino acids: CASRTGGLTDTQYF. CDR3 bases: TGTGCCAGCAGGACAGGGGGACTCACAGATACGCAGTATTTT.

This clonotype is categorized as medium-sized. J is TRBJ1-6 and V is TRBV6-1; 7 nucleotides line up with TRBD1. Looked up from germline, CDR1 is MNHNS and CDR2 is SASEGT. This CDR3 comprises 14 residues. V lost 5 bases and J lost 9; bases outside the gene matches: 7. CDR3 residues: CASSREGAGSPLHF. The DNA for the CDR3 is TGTGCCAGCAGTAGAGAGGGGGCTGGTTCACCCCTCCACTTT.

This clonotype is classed as medium-sized (0.01 to 0.1%). This rearrangement joins TRBV27 to TRBJ2-7, with TRBD2 matching over 8 bases. The CDR3 consists of 15 residues. V shed 4 bases, J shed 0 bases, and the junction held 5 bases outside the gene matches. Germline loops: CDR1 MNHEY, CDR2 SMNVEV (reference sequence). The CDR3 loop is CASSSYTSGSYEQYF. The CDR3 DNA reads TGTGCCAGCAGTTCCTATACTAGCGGCTCCTACGAGCAGTACTTC.